This T cell receptor (beta chain) was recovered during a study of metastatic and nonmetastatic thyroid tumors. About the research overall: Peripheral blood and tumor or nodule samples from malignant and benign thyroid patients were compared.

Study conclusions and caveats: As reported, TCR beta diversity in blood and tumor was significantly higher in malignant thyroid tumors than in benign nodules.

The CDR3 is 16 residues long. The trim removed 1 base at V and 2 bases at J, leaving 4 bases unmatched. Germline V lookup: CDR1 SNHLY, CDR2 FYNNEI. Authors' methods: Construction of a distant-metastasis classifier for papillary thyroid cancer relied on CDR3 differences across clinicopathological groups. TCRdb re-analyzed the PCR reads through MiXCR. The V and J calls and clone size are TCRdb's, not the authors'. The data show about 5,200 clones, around 24% seen once. Patients were all untreated before their thyroid surgery. This clone showed up just once. Its antigen is unidentified. The chain recombines TRBV2 with TRBJ2-7, with 11 positions matching TRBD2. The sample taken for sequencing was adjacent normal tissue. This TCR was sampled from a female donor with papillary thyroid cancer or a benign thyroid nodule (not recorded which). Some clones in this sample may be carry-over from other donors' samples. CDR3 sequence reads: CASSEGASGGPYEQYF. The DNA of the CDR3 is TGTGCCAGCAGTGAAGGGGCTAGCGGGGGGCCCTACGAGCAGTACTTC. The full variable domain, its missing parts supplied by reference TRBV2 and TRBJ2-7, is EPEVTQTPSHQVTQMGQEVILRCVPISNHLYFYWYRQILGQKVEFLVSFYNNEISEKSEIFDDQFSVERPDGSNFTLKIRSTKLEDSAMYFCASSEGASGGPYEQYFGPGTRLTVT.